One and the same sample provided the 24 T cell receptor beta chains below, sequenced in a study of blood T cell repertoires in COVID-19. Produced via immunoSEQ multiplex PCR; TCRdb's table is partial and in-frame only. The sample lists 68,000 or so clones, roughly 88% seen once, with roughly 0.47% in the top ten. The sequencing input was peripheral blood. The receptors shown here come from a man aged 45-60 years with COVID-19, enrolled during active disease.

The chain has TRBV20-1 and TRBJ2-7, with 7 bases fitting TRBD1. With V trimmed by 6 bases and J by 5 bases, 4 bases remained unmatched. The germline V gene encodes CDR1 DFQATT and CDR2 SNEGSKA (reference sequence). This CDR3 is built from 11 residues. In DNA form, the CDR3 reads TGCAGTGCCGACAGGGCCGACGAGCAGTACTTC. It yields the protein CSADRADEQYF.

The rearrangement links TRBV15 to TRBJ2-1, with 8 bases fitting TRBD1. CDR1 LNHNV and CDR2 YYDKDF come from the germline V gene (reference sequence). V shed 5 bases and J 4 bases; nucleotides not matched to a gene: 16. This CDR3 is built from 18 residues. In DNA, the CDR3 is TGTGCCACCAGCGATAAAGGGCCCGGACAGGGACCGTACAATGAGCAGTTCTTC. Translated, it gives CATSDKGPGQGPYNEQFF. The full variable domain, in which reference TRBV15 and TRBJ2-1 provide the parts outside the CDR3, is DAMVIQNPRYQVTQFGKPVTLSCSQTLNHNVMYWYQQKSSQAPKLLFHYYDKDFNNEADTPDNFQSRRPNTSFCFLDIRSPGLGDTAMYLCATSDKGPGQGPYNEQFFGPGTRLTVL.

The chain recombines TRBV19 with TRBJ1-5; D gene uncertain. Trimming pared 6 bases from V and 2 bases from J, leaving 23 bases between. Germline lookup yields CDR1 LNHDA and CDR2 SQIVND (reference sequence). The CDR3 has 18 amino acids. The CDR3: CASSPSGGPSGGNQPQHF. Here the CDR3 DNA reads TGTGCCAGTAGCCCGTCCGGCGGTCCTTCCGGAGGCAATCAGCCCCAGCATTTT.

This clone was detected once. This chain joins TRBV10-3 and TRBJ2-5, with D possibly being TRBD1 (6 bases). The CDR3 has 13 amino acids. Trimming removed 10 bases from V and 4 bases from J, with 16 bases in between. Germline CDR1 and CDR2: ENHRY and SYGVKD. CDR3 nucleotides: TGTGCCACGTTACAGGGACGGGGAGAGACCCAGTACTTC. Residues: CATLQGRGETQYF.

The rearrangement links TRBV6-4 to TRBJ1-6; TRBD1 matches 7 bases. Germline-derived CDR1 and CDR2 are MRHNA and SNTAGT. The CDR3 is made up of 17 amino acids. The V and J ends lost 2 bases and 3 bases, in that order; junction bases with no gene match: 7. CDR3 region: CASSDPDRAHYNSPLHF. CDR3 in DNA: TGTGCCAGCAGTGACCCTGACAGGGCGCACTATAATTCACCCCTCCACTTT.

This chain uses TRBV28 with TRBJ2-4; 7 bases line up with TRBD2. Trimming took 3 bases from V and 0 from J; bases not matched to a gene: 11. This CDR3 spans 18 amino acids. CDR1 MDHEN and CDR2 SYDVKM come from the germline V gene. The CDR3 loop reads CASSFFFGGELAKNIQYF. The CDR3 DNA sequence: TGTGCCAGCAGTTTTTTCTTTGGGGGGGAATTAGCCAAAAACATTCAGTACTTC.

This chain joins TRBV3-1 (or the pseudogene TRBV3-2) and TRBJ2-2, with TRBD2 matching over 7 bases. The CDR3 has 19 residues. V lost 4 bases to trimming and J lost 2 bases; unmatched junction nucleotides: 16. Germline CDR1 and CDR2: LGHDT and YNNKEL (reference sequence). In nucleotides, the CDR3 is TGTGCCAGCAGCCCTTCTCGGGTCTGGACTAGTATAAACACCGGGGAGCTGTTTTTT. Protein: CASSPSRVWTSINTGELFF.

The gene calls are TRBV7-9 and TRBJ1-5; D is possibly TRBD1 (5 bases). V lost 2 bases to trimming and J lost 4 bases, with 12 bases between them. Germline V gene lookup returns CDR1 SEHNR and CDR2 FQNEAQ (reference sequence). The CDR3 sequence is 15 residues long. For the CDR3, the DNA is TGTGCCAGCAGCTTATTCCAGGGCTATAATCAGCCCCAGCATTTT. It specifies CASSLFQGYNQPQHF.

CDR3 region: CASSPPGRGATNEKLFF. CDR3 nucleotide sequence: TGTGCCAGTAGTCCTCCAGGCAGGGGGGCAACTAATGAAAAACTGTTTTTT. V and J are TRBV19 and TRBJ1-4; 7 bases agree with TRBD1. After removal of 5 bases from V and 0 bases from J, the junction contained 9 bases not matched to a gene. The germline CDR1 and CDR2 sequences are LNHDA and SQIVND (reference sequence). The CDR3 sequence is 17 residues long.

The chain links TRBV4-2 to TRBJ1-5; 9 bases match TRBD1. The CDR3 extends over 16 amino acids. Trimming cost V 1 base and J 4 bases; bases outside gene matches: 5. Germline V gene lookup returns CDR1 LGHNA and CDR2 YNFKEQ. The CDR3, as DNA: TGTGCCAGCAGCCAAGTCGTAGGACAGGGGAATCAGCCCCAGCATTTT. It specifies CASSQVVGQGNQPQHF.

The chain couples TRBV27 to TRBJ2-1; 13 bases are a match to TRBD2. The CDR3 contains 15 residues. The V segment lost 8 bases and the J segment 2 bases; nucleotides outside the gene matches: 3. The germline CDR1 and CDR2 sequences are MNHEY and SMNVEV (reference sequence). The CDR3: CASRGLAGPYNEQFF. CDR3 coding DNA: TGTGCCAGCCGGGGACTAGCGGGACCCTACAATGAGCAGTTCTTC.

This sequence joins TRBV28 and TRBJ1-2; 9 bases match TRBD1. The CDR3 has 13 residues. The germline V gene has CDR1 MDHEN and CDR2 SYDVKM. V dropped 6 bases and J dropped 6; count of bases not matched to a gene: 5. The chain's CDR3 is CASRGTGINGYTF. The DNA for the CDR3 is TGTGCCAGCAGGGGGACAGGGATCAATGGCTACACCTTC.

The chain combines TRBV19 with TRBJ2-7; 7 bases line up with TRBD2. V lost 3 bases to trimming and J lost 0 bases; unmatched junction nucleotides: 8. This CDR3 is 16 amino acids long. CDR1 is LNHDA and CDR2 is SQIVND in the germline V gene (reference sequence). CDR3 sequence: CASSMPAGESSYEQYF. The CDR3 DNA reads as TGTGCCAGTAGTATGCCCGCGGGGGAAAGCTCCTACGAGCAGTACTTC. Variable domain in full (rest from reference TRBV19 and TRBJ2-7): DGGITQSPKYLFRKEGQNVTLSCEQNLNHDAMYWYRQDPGQGLRLIYYSQIVNDFQKGDIAEGYSVSREKKESFPLTVTSAQKNPTAFYLCASSMPAGESSYEQYFGPGTRLTVT.

This chain uses TRBV12-5 with TRBJ2-6; D is possibly TRBD2 (6 bases). CDR1 is LGHNT and CDR2 is FRNRAP in the germline V gene. This CDR3 spans 16 amino acids. Trimming cost V 6 bases and J 2 bases, with 14 bases left between them. CDR3 loop: CASGLRRDPGANVLTF. The DNA of the CDR3 is TGTGCTAGTGGCCTAAGGAGGGACCCTGGGGCCAACGTCCTGACTTTC.

The chain uses TRBV5-1 and TRBJ2-7, with TRBD2 matching over 16 bases. With 4 bases clipped from V and 4 bases from J, the junction kept 5 bases outside the gene matches. The germline V gene encodes CDR1 SGHRS and CDR2 YFSETQ. The CDR3 spans 16 residues. The CDR3 loop reads CASSPGTSGRAYEQYF. As DNA, the CDR3 is TGCGCCAGCAGCCCCGGGACTAGCGGGAGGGCTTACGAGCAGTACTTC.

The chain recombines TRBV30 with TRBJ2-3, with D maybe TRBD2 (5 bases). Germline V gene data show CDR1 as GTSNPN and CDR2 as SVGIG (reference sequence). This CDR3 spans 13 amino acids. V lost 0 bases to trimming and J lost 3 bases, with 7 bases between them. CDR3 bases: TGTGCCTGGAGTGTCGGGGTGACAGATACGCAGTATTTT. Amino acid sequence: CAWSVGVTDTQYF. The full variable domain, completed using reference TRBV30 and TRBJ2-3, is SQTIHQWPATLVQPVGSPLSLECTVEGTSNPNLYWYRQAAGRGLQLLFYSVGIGQISSEVPQNLSASRPQDRQFILSSKKLLLSDSGFYLCAWSVGVTDTQYFGPGTRLTVL.

The V gene is TRBV5-1, the J gene TRBJ1-1; no clear D. This CDR3 contains 15 residues. V lost 1 base and J 2 bases, leaving 12 bases between the germline ends. From germline, CDR1 is SGHRS and CDR2 YFSETQ. For the CDR3, the DNA is TGCGCCAGCAGCTTGATTTCGGTAGATAACACTGAAGCTTTCTTT. Translation gives CASSLISVDNTEAFF.

The rearrangement joins TRBV19 to TRBJ2-6; TRBD1 matches at 7 bases. The CDR3 has 16 residues. Losses at the gene ends were 5 bases for V and 2 bases for J; bases not matched to a gene: 6. In germline, CDR1 is LNHDA, CDR2 SQIVND (reference sequence). The DNA of the CDR3 is TGTGCCAGTAGTGCAAACAGGGGAGCTGGGGCCAACGTCCTGACTTTC. Amino acids: CASSANRGAGANVLTF.

This clone was counted a single time. The rearrangement links TRBV5-6 to TRBJ1-2, with D possibly matching TRBD1 (5 bases). From germline, CDR1 is SGHDT and CDR2 YYEEEE. V lost 2 bases, J lost 0 bases, and 8 bases lay in between. CDR3 length: 14 amino acids. CDR3 loop: CASSFGHSNYGYTF. The CDR3 DNA follows: TGTGCCAGCAGCTTCGGACACTCTAACTATGGCTACACCTTC.

The rearrangement uses TRBV19 and TRBJ2-1; 7 nucleotides agree with TRBD1. V shed 2 bases and J 8 bases; nucleotides not matched to a gene: 3. This CDR3 has 13 residues. Germline V gives CDR1 LNHDA, CDR2 SQIVND (reference sequence). The CDR3 loop is CASSILTGDEQFF. In DNA form, the CDR3 reads TGTGCCAGTAGTATACTCACAGGGGATGAGCAGTTCTTC.

The rearrangement joins TRBV5-1 to TRBJ2-1; TRBD2 agrees at 8 bases. Germline trimming cut 4 bases from V and 2 bases from J; bases unmatched to any gene: 17. Germline V gene lookup returns CDR1 SGHRS and CDR2 YFSETQ. The CDR3 extends over 19 amino acids. Written as DNA, the CDR3 is TGCGCCAGCAGCACCTCGACTAGCGCAACCTCAGAGGCCTACAATGAGCAGTTCTTC. The encoded protein is CASSTSTSATSEAYNEQFF.

The rearrangement uses TRBV7-2 and TRBJ2-4; maybe TRBD1 (6 bases). Germline loops: CDR1 SGHTA, CDR2 FQGNSA. This CDR3 spans 17 amino acids. The V and J ends lost 5 bases and 0 bases respectively, with 17 bases between them. CDR3 nucleotides: TGTGCCAGCAGCCAAACTTCAGGGGTCCTAGCCAAAAACATTCAGTACTTC. This translates into CASSQTSGVLAKNIQYF.

This rearrangement joins TRBV24-1 to TRBJ2-3, with 7 bases that match TRBD2. This CDR3 is 16 amino acids long. Germline V lookup: CDR1 KGHDR, CDR2 SFDVKD. The ends lost 2 bases at V and 0 bases at J; junction bases unmatched: 4. The chain's CDR3 is CATSDSKRDSTDTQYF. The CDR3 nucleotides are TGTGCCACCAGTGATTCTAAGCGGGACAGCACAGATACGCAGTATTTT.

The chain joins TRBV4-3 to TRBJ1-1; 7 positions agree with TRBD1. Germline-derived CDR1 and CDR2 are LGHNA and YSLEER. The CDR3 contains 17 residues. The V and J ends lost 5 bases and 0 bases, in that order; junction bases with no gene match: 12. In DNA, the CDR3 is TGCGCCAGCAGCGCCTCCTCTAGGGGGCAGCTGAACACTGAAGCTTTCTTT. Translation: CASSASSRGQLNTEAFF.